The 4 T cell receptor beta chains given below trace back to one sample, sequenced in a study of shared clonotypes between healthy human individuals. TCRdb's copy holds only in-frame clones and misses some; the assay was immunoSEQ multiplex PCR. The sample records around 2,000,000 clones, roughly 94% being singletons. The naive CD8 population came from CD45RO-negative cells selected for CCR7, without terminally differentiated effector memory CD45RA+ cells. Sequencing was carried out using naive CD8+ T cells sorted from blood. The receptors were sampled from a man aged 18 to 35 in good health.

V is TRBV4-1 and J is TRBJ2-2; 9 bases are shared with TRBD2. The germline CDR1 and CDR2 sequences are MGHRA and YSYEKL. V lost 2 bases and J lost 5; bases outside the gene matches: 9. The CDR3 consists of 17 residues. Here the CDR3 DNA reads TGCGCCAGCAGCCAATATACGAGCGGGGGGTCGACCGGGGAGCTGTTTTTT. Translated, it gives CASSQYTSGGSTGELFF.

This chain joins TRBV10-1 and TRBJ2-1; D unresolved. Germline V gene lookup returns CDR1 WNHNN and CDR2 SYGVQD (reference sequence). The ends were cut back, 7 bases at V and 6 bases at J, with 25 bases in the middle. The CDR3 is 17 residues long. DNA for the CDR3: TGCGCCAGCATGGGTCCGCGCCGGTATACGGCCGGCAATGAGCAGTTCTTC. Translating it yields CASMGPRRYTAGNEQFF.

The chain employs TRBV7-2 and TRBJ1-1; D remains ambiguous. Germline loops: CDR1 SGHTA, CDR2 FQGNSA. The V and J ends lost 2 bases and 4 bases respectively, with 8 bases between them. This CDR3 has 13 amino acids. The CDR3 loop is CASSLWRSTEAFF. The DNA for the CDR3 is TGTGCCAGCAGCTTATGGCGCAGCACTGAAGCTTTCTTT.

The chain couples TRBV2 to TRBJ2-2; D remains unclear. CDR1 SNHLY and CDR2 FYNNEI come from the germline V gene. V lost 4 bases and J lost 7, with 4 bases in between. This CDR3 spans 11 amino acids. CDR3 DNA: TGTGCCAGCAGTGCTATCGGGGAGCTGTTTTTT. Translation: CASSAIGELFF.